This entry features one T cell receptor beta chain sequence. Which antigen it targets is not known. No per-base quality is available; no much larger clone lies one base away. The library was produced with the immunoSEQ multiplex PCR assay. The hsTCRB Kit was used according to the manufacturer's protocol to amplify rearranged TCR beta chain sequences. TCRB libraries were sequenced on an Illumina MiSeq. As for how the authors treated the data: The proprietary platform of the kit vendor was used for demultiplexing, trimming and gene mapping. Entries here come from immuneACCESS through TCRdb and include only in-frame sequences with V and J called. Some clones fail to appear in such tables; in the studies checked, an unresolved V gene covers under half of the shortfall, and the cause of the remainder is unknown. Clonal size and the V and J genes are those of that table, whereas D and trimming came from the DNA. The sample table records 40,000 or so clones; about 76% of these occur just once. The ten largest make up roughly 4.8% of the sample.

This entry comes from a study of a mutant IDH1 vaccine in newly diagnosed glioma (TCRdb year 2021). Describing the broader study: Across visits V03 through V10, patients got a total of eight vaccinations, given in weeks 1, 3, 5, 7, 11, 15, 19 and 23. Vaccination was initiated 4-6 weeks after radiotherapy alone, or concurrently with temozolomide cycles in the chemotherapy-containing groups. Of the 32 patients who were treated, about 62% were male and roughly 40% were female, and the mean age was roughly 40 years. Before enrollment, patients had received standard therapy of radiotherapy alone, temozolomide alone, or radiochemotherapy with temozolomide; most received the combination. Six visits were used for peripheral blood collection: V03 (baseline), V05, V07, V10, V12 and V13. Longitudinal TCRB deep sequencing was performed for 25 to 30 treated patients wherever samples were available for exploratory analyses.

This specimen's time point label, per the study, means: week 23, last vaccination. Every vaccine dose consisted of 300 ug of a 20-mer mutant IDH1 peptide in Montanide, administered subcutaneously together with topical imiquimod. The donors had newly diagnosed IDH1-mutant astrocytomas of WHO grade 3 or 4 that showed loss of nuclear ATRX. The samples were drawn from NOA16, a multicentre, single-arm, open-label phase I trial in Germany that tested a mutant IDH1 peptide vaccine in humans for the first time. Genomic DNA for TCRB sequencing was extracted from EDTA blood using the DNeasy Blood and Tissue Kit. Study-level results and caveats: The authors stated that sample limitations prevented analyses of patient blood samples from being reproduced. Selection of PBMC samples for TCRB deep sequencing was based on availability. Changes in the top peripheral T cell clonotypes picked up by TCRB sequencing did not appear to be linked to pseudoprogression. Vaccine-induced immune responses across multiple MHC alleles were detected in 85% to 95% of patients.

Reading the germline V gene gives CDR1 SNHLY and CDR2 FYNNEI. Its CDR3 holds 14 amino acids, cysteine through phenylalanine. Of all the DNA, just the CDR3 is kept, 42 bases in frame from base 1. V lost 5 bases and J lost 1 base; the stretch between them is 10 bases long. The material sequenced was PBMCs, taken from a glioma patient whose treatment included an IDH1 peptide vaccine. The receptor was isolated from a man aged 50-59 years with glioma. The chain is encoded by TRBV2 joined to TRBJ2-3; the D gene is perhaps TRBD1, on 6 matching bases. The CDR3 region has the sequence CASSRDTRTDTQYF. The DNA reads TGTGCCAGCAGTCGGGACACCCGCACAGATACGCAGTATTTT.